These 25 T cell receptor beta chains came from one sample sequenced in a study of T cell responses to AZD1222 COVID-19 vaccine. Method: immunoSEQ multiplex PCR; TCRdb's copy keeps in-frame clones and lacks some. The sample lists about 120,000 clones; 80% to 90% were seen once. This material consisted of peripheral blood, taken on day 0 of AZD1222 vaccination. The receptors were gathered from an adult in good health.

Written as DNA, the CDR3 is TGTGCCAGCAGCGATCGGGCAGCCACGCACTATGGCTACACCTTC. Translated: CASSDRAATHYGYTF. The chain uses TRBV7-9 and TRBJ1-2, with no clear D. This CDR3 region has 15 residues. CDR1 and CDR2 (germline): SEHNR, FQNEAQ (reference sequence). V lost 5 bases and J 3 bases, leaving 16 bases between the germline ends. Using reference TRBV7-9 and TRBJ1-2 for the parts outside the CDR3, the full variable domain is DTGVSQNPRHKITKRGQNVTFRCDPISEHNRLYWYRQTLGQGPEFLTYFQNEAQLEKSRLLSDRFSAERPKGSFSTLEIQRTEQGDSAMYLCASSDRAATHYGYTFGSGTRLTVV.

The rearrangement links TRBV20-1 to TRBJ1-2; D gene unclear. Trimming cost V 8 bases and J 3 bases, with 10 bases left between them. Germline CDR1 DFQATT, CDR2 SNEGSKA (reference sequence). This CDR3 is 11 amino acids long. The CDR3 spells CSSVHYYGYTF. The CDR3 DNA reads as TGCAGTAGTGTGCACTACTATGGCTACACCTTC.

The V gene is TRBV6-5, the J gene TRBJ1-3; D is unresolved. The V end lost 5 bases, the J end lost 2 bases, and 13 bases lay between the germline ends. In germline, CDR1 is MNHEY, CDR2 SVGAGI. The CDR3 runs 15 residues. CDR3 in amino acids: CASSPDGLTGNTIYF. CDR3 sequence (DNA): TGTGCCAGCAGTCCAGACGGGTTAACTGGAAACACCATATATTTT.

The chain recombines TRBV6-6 with TRBJ1-2; TRBD1 matches 7 bases. The CDR3 covers 17 residues. J gave up 3 bases and V 5 bases, and 15 bases lay outside the gene matches. The V gene's germline CDR1 is MNHNY and CDR2 SVGAGI (reference sequence). The CDR3 DNA sequence: TGTGCCAGCAGTCGCCGACTACCCGACAGGGTAGACTATGGCTACACCTTC. This sequence encodes CASSRRLPDRVDYGYTF.

The chain recombines TRBV6-5 with TRBJ2-3; D is uncertain. The CDR3 length is 13 residues. Trimming removed 6 bases at V and 0 bases at J, with 7 bases between. Germline loops: CDR1 MNHEY, CDR2 SVGAGI. This CDR3 reads CASRGFSTDTQYF. The CDR3 DNA sequence: TGTGCCAGCAGGGGTTTTAGCACAGATACGCAGTATTTT.

This sequence joins TRBV6-2 or TRBV6-3 and TRBJ2-7, with no clear D. The V and J ends lost 2 bases and 4 bases respectively, with 12 bases between them. In germline, CDR1 is MNHEY, CDR2 SVGEGT. CDR3 length: 14 amino acids. CDR3 nucleotides: TGTGCCAGCAGTTACAATCAGCTTTATTACGAGCAGTACTTC. Its protein product is CASSYNQLYYEQYF.

The chain carries TRBV18 and TRBJ1-3, with TRBD1 matching 7 bases. The CDR3 extends over 15 amino acids. Trimming removed 4 bases from V and 0 bases from J; junction bases left unmatched: 3. Germline V gene lookup returns CDR1 KGHSH and CDR2 LQKENI. In DNA form, the CDR3 reads TGTGCCAGCTCACAACAGGGGAACTCTGGAAACACCATATATTTT. Protein: CASSQQGNSGNTIYF.

V and J are TRBV5-5 and TRBJ1-1, with D perhaps TRBD1 (6 bases). Germline CDR1 and CDR2: SGHKS and YYEKEE (reference sequence). Deletions cut 4 bases from V and 4 bases from J, with 11 bases between. The CDR3 is made up of 13 amino acids. CDR3 sequence reads: CASSKDRFTEAFF. The CDR3 DNA reads TGTGCCAGCAGCAAAGACAGGTTCACTGAAGCTTTCTTT.

The chain has TRBV27 and TRBJ1-1, with D possibly being TRBD1 (5 bases). From germline, CDR1 is MNHEY and CDR2 SMNVEV (reference sequence). The CDR3 has 18 amino acids. V was trimmed by 2 bases and J by 0 bases, leaving 19 bases between them. CDR3 protein: CASSLRGRGSDMNTEAFF. CDR3 DNA: TGTGCCAGCAGTTTACGAGGGAGGGGTTCTGATATGAACACTGAAGCTTTCTTT.

This chain joins TRBV7-9 and TRBJ2-1; D might be TRBD1 (6 bases). V lost 5 bases to trimming and J lost 6 bases, with 11 bases between them. CDR3 length: 13 amino acids. Germline V gives CDR1 SEHNR, CDR2 FQNEAQ (reference sequence). The CDR3 DNA follows: TGTGCCAGCAGCGCTCTGGGGGCCAATGAGCAGTTCTTC. Translation gives CASSALGANEQFF. The full variable domain, completed using reference TRBV7-9 and TRBJ2-1, is DTGVSQNPRHKITKRGQNVTFRCDPISEHNRLYWYRQTLGQGPEFLTYFQNEAQLEKSRLLSDRFSAERPKGSFSTLEIQRTEQGDSAMYLCASSALGANEQFFGPGTRLTVL.

The V gene is TRBV7-9, the J gene TRBJ1-1; D is unclear. Germline CDR1 reads SEHNR; CDR2 reads FQNEAQ (reference sequence). V was trimmed by 7 bases and J by 6 bases, leaving 6 bases between them. There are 10 residues in the CDR3. The CDR3 here is CASTDAEAFF. The CDR3 DNA is TGTGCCAGCACAGACGCTGAAGCTTTCTTT. Full variable domain (rest looked up from reference TRBV7-9 and TRBJ1-1): DTGVSQNPRHKITKRGQNVTFRCDPISEHNRLYWYRQTLGQGPEFLTYFQNEAQLEKSRLLSDRFSAERPKGSFSTLEIQRTEQGDSAMYLCASTDAEAFFGQGTRLTVV.

The chain recombines TRBV3-1 (or the pseudogene TRBV3-2) with TRBJ2-4; 7 bases line up with TRBD2. The CDR3 loop spans 15 amino acids. Trimming removed 4 bases from V and 6 bases from J; junction bases left unmatched: 9. Germline V gives CDR1 LGHDT, CDR2 YNNKEL (reference sequence). CDR3 loop: CASSPGGLGLNIQYF. The CDR3 nucleotides read TGTGCCAGCAGCCCGGGGGGTTTGGGGTTAAACATTCAGTACTTC.

The chain combines TRBV19 with TRBJ1-2; TRBD1 matches 8 bases. Germline V gene lookup returns CDR1 LNHDA and CDR2 SQIVND (reference sequence). V gave up 4 bases and J gave up 4 bases; unmatched junction bases: 5. The CDR3 sequence is 14 residues long. The CDR3 nucleotides are TGTGCCAGTAGTACCGAACAGGGGGTCTATGGCTACACCTTC. Amino acid sequence: CASSTEQGVYGYTF.

CDR3 DNA: TGTGCCAGCAGCCAAGGCGGGGCGTCGGGTAATCAGCCCCAGCATTTT. Its translation: CASSQGGASGNQPQHF. This chain links TRBV3-1 (or the pseudogene TRBV3-2) with TRBJ1-5, with D possibly being TRBD1 (5 bases). V shed 1 base and J shed 4 bases, with 14 bases lying between them. CDR1 is LGHDT and CDR2 is YNNKEL in the germline V gene (reference sequence). The length of the CDR3 is 16 residues.

This chain joins TRBV20-1 and TRBJ2-7; TRBD2 matches at 7 bases. Trimming cost V 3 bases and J 6 bases; bases outside gene matches: 2. This CDR3 is 11 amino acids long. Germline CDR1 and CDR2: DFQATT and SNEGSKA (reference sequence). The DNA for the CDR3 is TGCAGTGCTAGGGGAGGGACCGAGCAGTACTTC. Translated: CSARGGTEQYF.

The chain employs TRBV24-1 and TRBJ1-1; 7 nucleotides match TRBD1. V gave up 4 bases and J gave up 5 bases; unmatched junction bases: 9. This CDR3 is built from 15 residues. Germline loops: CDR1 KGHDR, CDR2 SFDVKD. CDR3 in DNA: TGTGCCACCAGTGAAGGTGGAGGGGGCAGAACTGAAGCTTTCTTT. Its translation is CATSEGGGGRTEAFF.

The chain combines TRBV12-5 with TRBJ2-1, with D possibly matching TRBD2 (6 bases). Germline V gives CDR1 LGHNT, CDR2 FRNRAP. V shed 1 base and J shed 15 bases, with 13 bases lying between them. The CDR3 totals 12 residues. CDR3 DNA sequence: TGTGCTAGTGGTTTGGAGACTGGGGGGAGGTTCTTC. This sequence encodes CASGLETGGRFF. The variable domain in full, with the rest retrieved from reference TRBV12-5 and TRBJ2-1, is DARVTQTPRHKVTEMGQEVTMRCQPILGHNTVFWYRQTMMQGLELLAYFRNRAPLDDSGMPKDRFSAEMPDATLATLKIQPSEPRDSAVYFCASGLETGGRFFGPGTRLTVL.

The V gene is TRBV6-5, the J gene TRBJ1-4; possible D gene TRBD1, 6 bases. CDR1 and CDR2 from the germline V gene are MNHEY and SVGAGI. Trimming cost V 6 bases and J 8 bases, with 16 bases left between them. This CDR3 spans 14 amino acids. Here the CDR3 reads CASRGHRVGEKLFF. CDR3 bases: TGTGCCAGCAGAGGCCACAGGGTAGGGGAAAAACTGTTTTTT.

The chain links TRBV7-9 to TRBJ1-3; D possibly corresponds to TRBD1 (6 bases). Germline-derived CDR1 and CDR2 are SEHNR and FQNEAQ (reference sequence). CDR3 length equals 15 residues. Deletions cut 4 bases from V and 1 base from J, with 11 bases between. CDR3 in amino acids: CASSSLQGSGNTIYF. DNA for the CDR3: TGTGCCAGCAGCTCTCTTCAGGGGTCTGGAAACACCATATATTTT.

This clone was observed a single time. This chain joins TRBV20-1 and TRBJ2-1, with D perhaps TRBD2 (5 bases). Trimming cost V 3 bases and J 0 bases, with 12 bases left between them. This CDR3 is built from 15 residues. The germline V gene has CDR1 DFQATT and CDR2 SNEGSKA (reference sequence). CDR3 nucleotides: TGCAGTGCTAGTTGGTGGGAGAGCTCCTACAATGAGCAGTTCTTC. It translates to CSASWWESSYNEQFF.

The chain couples TRBV4-3 to TRBJ2-1, with D perhaps matching TRBD2 (5 bases). Trimming cost V 0 bases and J 8 bases, with 17 bases left between them. Germline V gene data show CDR1 as LGHNA and CDR2 as YSLEER. This CDR3 region has 16 residues. CDR3 sequence reads: CASSQDARGTGYEQFF. In nucleotides, the CDR3 is TGCGCCAGCAGCCAAGATGCACGGGGAACTGGGTATGAGCAGTTCTTC.

The J gene is TRBJ1-1, the V gene TRBV11-2; D possibly corresponds to TRBD1 (5 bases). V shed 6 bases and J shed 0 bases, with 14 bases lying between them. This CDR3 has 15 amino acids. The germline V gene encodes CDR1 SGHAT and CDR2 FQNNGV. This chain's CDR3 is CASSRSRQMNTEAFF. In nucleotides, the CDR3 is TGTGCCAGCAGTCGTTCCCGACAGATGAACACTGAAGCTTTCTTT.

The chain employs TRBV20-1 and TRBJ2-7; weak D call: TRBD1 (6 bases). Germline CDR1 DFQATT, CDR2 SNEGSKA (reference sequence). CDR3 length equals 10 residues. V dropped 1 base and J dropped 13 bases, with 11 bases sitting between them. The CDR3 is CSARGDIIYF. The CDR3, as DNA: TGCAGTGCTAGAGGGGACATCATATACTTC.

The chain links TRBV5-1 to TRBJ2-2; D is unresolved. This CDR3 contains 12 residues. V was shortened by 5 bases and J by 5 bases, with 7 bases between the two germline ends. The V gene's germline CDR1 is SGHRS and CDR2 YFSETQ. CDR3 DNA: TGCGCCAGCAGGAGTGAGACCGGGGAGCTGTTTTTT. Its protein is CASRSETGELFF.

The table lists this clone with a few counts. The chain links TRBV5-1 to TRBJ2-5; possible D gene TRBD1, 6 bases. The germline V gene has CDR1 SGHRS and CDR2 YFSETQ. The CDR3 contains 14 residues. The V gene lost 3 bases and the J gene lost 2 bases, with 11 bases spanning the gap. The CDR3 coding sequence is TGCGCCAGCAGCTCACAGGGCGGACAAGAGACCCAGTACTTC. This codes for CASSSQGGQETQYF.